The 20 T cell receptor beta chains below were found in one sample sequenced in a study of blood T cell repertoires in COVID-19. Data came from immunoSEQ multiplex PCR; TCRdb stores just in-frame clones and leaves some out. The table includes 100,000 to 150,000 clones, over 80% detected once. The sequenced sample was peripheral blood. The receptors shown here come from a man in his sixties with acute or convalescent COVID-19.

This rearrangement joins TRBV5-1 to TRBJ2-2; tentative D call: TRBD1 (7 bases). The CDR3 loop spans 16 amino acids. Trimming took off 7 bases at V and 4 bases at J, with 20 bases between the two ends. Germline assignment: CDR1 SGHRS and CDR2 YFSETQ. The CDR3 DNA reads TGCGCCAGCCTCTCCCAGGGGGGTATCGGCACCGGGGAGCTGTTTTTT. This encodes CASLSQGGIGTGELFF.

The chain links TRBV28 to TRBJ1-1; tentatively, D is TRBD1 (5 bases). CDR1 is MDHEN and CDR2 is SYDVKM in the germline V gene. Between the trimmed V and J ends, which lost 10 bases and 1 base, there was a span of 16 bases. This CDR3 contains 14 residues. The CDR3 here is CATTLWGGNTEAFF. The DNA of the CDR3 is TGTGCCACCACCCTCTGGGGGGGGAACACTGAAGCTTTCTTT.

In DNA form, the CDR3 reads TGTGCCAGCAGCCAGATACAGTACTATGGCTACACCTTC. Amino acids: CASSQIQYYGYTF. This rearrangement joins TRBV9 to TRBJ1-2; D is uncertain. Trimming shortened V by 4 bases and J by 3 bases, and 10 bases separated the two germline ends. This CDR3 contains 13 residues. The germline V gene encodes CDR1 SGDLS and CDR2 YYNGEE.

This clone was observed a few times. The rearrangement joins TRBV10-1 to TRBJ2-2; D possibly corresponds to TRBD1 (7 bases). This CDR3 is 14 amino acids long. Germline V CDR1 and CDR2: WNHNN, SYGVQD (reference sequence). Deletions cut 6 bases from V and 7 bases from J, with 15 bases between. CDR3 region: CASSSGTAGGELFF. In DNA form, the CDR3 reads TGCGCCAGCAGCTCCGGGACAGCGGGCGGGGAGCTGTTTTTT.

This rearrangement joins TRBV19 to TRBJ2-2; TRBD1 might be the D (8 bases). The ends were cut back, 7 bases at V and 4 bases at J, with 19 bases in the middle. CDR1 and CDR2 from the germline V gene are LNHDA and SQIVND (reference sequence). The CDR3 runs 16 residues. In DNA, the CDR3 is TGTGCCAGTACCACTGGACAGGGCGGGAGCACCGGGGAGCTGTTTTTT. Translated: CASTTGQGGSTGELFF.

The chain employs TRBV19 and TRBJ1-5; TRBD1 is a possible D gene (6 bases). The V and J ends lost 4 bases and 3 bases respectively, with 13 bases between them. This CDR3 comprises 15 residues. CDR1 and CDR2 (germline): LNHDA, SQIVND (reference sequence). CDR3 residues: CASSTLDRNNQPQHF. The CDR3 bases are TGTGCCAGTAGTACCTTGGACAGAAACAATCAGCCCCAGCATTTT.

This sequence joins TRBV15 and TRBJ2-7; TRBD1 agrees at 9 bases. CDR3 length equals 13 residues. After removal of 3 bases from V and 4 bases from J, the junction contained 1 base not matched to a gene. The germline CDR1 and CDR2 sequences are LNHNV and YYDKDF (reference sequence). CDR3 residues: CATSRGTGYEQYF. CDR3 sequence (DNA): TGTGCCACCAGCAGGGGGACAGGGTACGAGCAGTACTTC.

V and J are TRBV19 and TRBJ1-5; 8 bases match TRBD1. The germline gives CDR1 LNHDA, CDR2 SQIVND (reference sequence). J gave up 3 bases and V 7 bases, and 5 bases lay outside the gene matches. The CDR3 totals 14 residues. The CDR3 is CASTKTGDNQPQHF. Written as DNA, the CDR3 is TGTGCCAGTACAAAGACAGGGGACAATCAGCCCCAGCATTTT.

The chain carries TRBV7-3 and TRBJ2-1; TRBD2 agrees at 7 bases. Unmatched junction bases numbered 7, after V lost 5 bases and J lost 0 bases. CDR1 is SGHTA, CDR2 FQGTGA, per germline. The CDR3 is 16 residues long. Here the CDR3 DNA reads TGTGCCAGCAGCCCCCCAGGCGGGAGCTCCTACAATGAGCAGTTCTTC. Residues: CASSPPGGSSYNEQFF.

This clone was recorded a few times. This rearrangement joins TRBV27 to TRBJ2-3; perhaps TRBD1 as D (5 bases). Germline V CDR1 and CDR2: MNHEY, SMNVEV (reference sequence). This CDR3 is built from 15 residues. Trimming removed 4 bases at V and 0 bases at J, with 11 bases between. CDR3 nucleotide sequence: TGTGCCAGCAGTTCCAGGGAACCTAGCACAGATACGCAGTATTTT. Translating gives CASSSREPSTDTQYF.

The chain links TRBV10-1 to TRBJ2-1; the match to TRBD2 covers 9 bases. Trimming cost V 0 bases and J 2 bases; bases outside gene matches: 2. This CDR3 has 16 residues. The germline V gene has CDR1 WNHNN and CDR2 SYGVQD (reference sequence). The DNA of the CDR3 is TGCGCCAGCAGTGAGTCGGGACTAGCCCCCTACAATGAGCAGTTCTTC. Translation: CASSESGLAPYNEQFF.

The chain carries TRBV27 and TRBJ1-4; 7 nucleotides align to TRBD1. The CDR3 is 13 residues long. Germline V gene data show CDR1 as MNHEY and CDR2 as SMNVEV (reference sequence). Germline trimming cut 8 bases from V and 8 bases from J; bases unmatched to any gene: 8. Here the CDR3 reads CASGSEGAEKLFF. In nucleotides, the CDR3 is TGTGCCAGCGGCTCGGAGGGGGCCGAAAAACTGTTTTTT.

The chain uses TRBV6-1 and TRBJ1-6, with 11 positions matching TRBD1. CDR1 MNHNS and CDR2 SASEGT come from the germline V gene. CDR3 length: 16 amino acids. V was pared by 1 base and J by 9 bases, with 5 bases of the junction left unmatched. The CDR3 protein is CASSEETGTGGSPLHF. DNA for the CDR3: TGTGCCAGCAGTGAAGAAACCGGGACAGGGGGTTCACCCCTCCACTTT.

The V gene is TRBV7-9, the J gene TRBJ1-1, with 7 nucleotides matching TRBD1. Germline lookup yields CDR1 SEHNR and CDR2 FQNEAQ (reference sequence). This CDR3 has 15 residues. Trimming removed 6 bases from V and 4 bases from J; junction bases left unmatched: 11. DNA of the CDR3: TGTGCCAGCAGTCCTCCCTCAGGGGGTGGCACTGAAGCTTTCTTT. Its protein product is CASSPPSGGGTEAFF. The variable domain in full, completed from reference TRBV7-9 and TRBJ1-1, reads DTGVSQNPRHKITKRGQNVTFRCDPISEHNRLYWYRQTLGQGPEFLTYFQNEAQLEKSRLLSDRFSAERPKGSFSTLEIQRTEQGDSAMYLCASSPPSGGGTEAFFGQGTRLTVV.

The V gene is TRBV19, the J gene TRBJ2-2; no clear D gene. V was pared by 3 bases and J by 1 base, with 12 bases between. The CDR3 contains 16 residues. The germline gives CDR1 LNHDA, CDR2 SQIVND (reference sequence). CDR3 in DNA: TGTGCCAGTAGTATGGCCCAGGTGCTGAACACCGGGGAGCTGTTTTTT. It yields the protein CASSMAQVLNTGELFF.

V gene TRBV24-1 combines with J gene TRBJ2-3; perhaps TRBD1 as D (7 bases). CDR3 length equals 16 residues. From germline, CDR1 is KGHDR and CDR2 SFDVKD. V lost 3 bases and J lost 4, with 16 bases in between. This chain's CDR3 is CATSDKGGQGADTQYF. CDR3 sequence (DNA): TGTGCCACCAGTGATAAAGGGGGGCAGGGGGCAGATACGCAGTATTTT.

The rearrangement uses TRBV7-3 and TRBJ2-7; 8 bases are shared with TRBD1. This CDR3 contains 14 residues. V was pared by 4 bases and J by 6 bases, with 8 bases of the junction left unmatched. Germline values: CDR1 SGHTA, CDR2 FQGTGA. CDR3 coding DNA: TGTGCCAGCAGCTCGACAGGGGTCGGGACCGAGCAGTACTTC. Its protein product is CASSSTGVGTEQYF. The variable domain in full, with the rest retrieved from reference TRBV7-3 and TRBJ2-7, is GAGVSQTPSNKVTEKGKYVELRCDPISGHTALYWYRQSLGQGPEFLIYFQGTGAADDSGLPNDRFFAVRPEGSVSTLKIQRTERGDSAVYLCASSSTGVGTEQYFGPGTRLTVT.

This sequence joins TRBV19 and TRBJ1-1; D unresolved. CDR3 size: 13 residues. Trimming took off 6 bases at V and 4 bases at J, with 12 bases between the two ends. CDR1 is LNHDA, CDR2 SQIVND, per germline (reference sequence). Written as DNA, the CDR3 is TGTGCCAGTAGCCTGACGAGGAGCACTGAAGCTTTCTTT. It translates to CASSLTRSTEAFF.

In its sample, this clone was seen a few times. The J gene is TRBJ1-4, the V gene TRBV2, with 8 bases fitting TRBD1. V gave up 10 bases and J gave up 8 bases; unmatched junction bases: 12. The CDR3 has 14 amino acids. The germline V gene has CDR1 SNHLY and CDR2 FYNNEI. The CDR3 loop is CATNYGTGGEKLFF. CDR3 bases: TGTGCCACCAACTACGGGACAGGAGGGGAAAAACTGTTTTTT.

This clone was seen more than once but under ten times. V gene TRBV5-4 combines with J gene TRBJ2-3; D call uncertain. The CDR3 loop spans 14 amino acids. Per the germline V gene, CDR1 is SGHNT and CDR2 is YYREEE (reference sequence). The V end was cut by 1 base, the J end by 0 bases, with 6 bases between. This chain's CDR3 is CASSLTVSTDTQYF. The CDR3 nucleotides are TGTGCCAGCAGCTTGACGGTTAGCACAGATACGCAGTATTTT.